This TCR beta chain was captured by sequencing in a study of shared clonotypes between healthy human individuals. Produced via immunoSEQ multiplex PCR; TCRdb's table is partial and in-frame only. The sample lists around 940,000 clones; 60% to 85% were seen once. Germline V CDR1 and CDR2: SNHLY, FYNNEI. V lost 4 bases and J lost 0, with 7 bases in between. The CDR3 is made up of 15 amino acids. The V call is TRBV2, the J call TRBJ2-6, with D unclear. The TCR sequence derives from a man aged 18 to 30 in good health. Sequencing was performed on memory CD4+ T cells sorted from blood. The subset is: CD45RA-negative fraction. The CDR3 loop reads CASSGSNSGANVLTF. The CDR3, as DNA: TGTGCCAGCAGTGGGTCCAACTCTGGGGCCAACGTCCTGACTTTC.